This entry describes one T cell receptor beta chain. Antigen unknown. The data derive from a study of shared clonotypes between healthy human individuals. Points from the study as a whole: Relative to memory subsets, naive subsets generally showed larger estimated richness. Roughly 5% was the fraction of naive CD4 clonotypes found shared across several donors.

Per germline, CDR1 SGHKS and CDR2 YYEKEE (reference sequence). Trimming left V 4 bases short and J 0 bases short, with 12 bases between. CDR3 size: 15 residues. The protocol was immunoSEQ multiplex PCR, while the TCRdb copy is restricted to in-frame clones and leaves out a portion. The data contain about 2.1 million clones, just over 90% of them singletons. Terminally differentiated effector memory CD45RA+ cells were excluded by CCR7 positive selection of CD45RO-negative cells. This sequence was found in a man younger than 35 in good health. Some clones in this sample may be carry-over from other donors' samples. The chain couples TRBV5-5 to TRBJ2-3, with a possible D match to TRBD1 (6 bases). Sequences were obtained from naive CD8+ T cells from PBMCs. The CDR3 is CASSQQGSSTDTQYF. CDR3 DNA: TGTGCCAGCAGCCAACAGGGCTCTAGCACAGATACGCAGTATTTT. Using reference TRBV5-5 and TRBJ2-3 for the parts outside the CDR3, the full variable domain is DAGVTQSPTHLIKTRGQQVTLRCSPISGHKSVSWYQQVLGQGPQFIFQYYEKEERGRGNFPDRFSARQFPNYSSELNVNALLLGDSALYLCASSQQGSSTDTQYFGPGTRLTVL.